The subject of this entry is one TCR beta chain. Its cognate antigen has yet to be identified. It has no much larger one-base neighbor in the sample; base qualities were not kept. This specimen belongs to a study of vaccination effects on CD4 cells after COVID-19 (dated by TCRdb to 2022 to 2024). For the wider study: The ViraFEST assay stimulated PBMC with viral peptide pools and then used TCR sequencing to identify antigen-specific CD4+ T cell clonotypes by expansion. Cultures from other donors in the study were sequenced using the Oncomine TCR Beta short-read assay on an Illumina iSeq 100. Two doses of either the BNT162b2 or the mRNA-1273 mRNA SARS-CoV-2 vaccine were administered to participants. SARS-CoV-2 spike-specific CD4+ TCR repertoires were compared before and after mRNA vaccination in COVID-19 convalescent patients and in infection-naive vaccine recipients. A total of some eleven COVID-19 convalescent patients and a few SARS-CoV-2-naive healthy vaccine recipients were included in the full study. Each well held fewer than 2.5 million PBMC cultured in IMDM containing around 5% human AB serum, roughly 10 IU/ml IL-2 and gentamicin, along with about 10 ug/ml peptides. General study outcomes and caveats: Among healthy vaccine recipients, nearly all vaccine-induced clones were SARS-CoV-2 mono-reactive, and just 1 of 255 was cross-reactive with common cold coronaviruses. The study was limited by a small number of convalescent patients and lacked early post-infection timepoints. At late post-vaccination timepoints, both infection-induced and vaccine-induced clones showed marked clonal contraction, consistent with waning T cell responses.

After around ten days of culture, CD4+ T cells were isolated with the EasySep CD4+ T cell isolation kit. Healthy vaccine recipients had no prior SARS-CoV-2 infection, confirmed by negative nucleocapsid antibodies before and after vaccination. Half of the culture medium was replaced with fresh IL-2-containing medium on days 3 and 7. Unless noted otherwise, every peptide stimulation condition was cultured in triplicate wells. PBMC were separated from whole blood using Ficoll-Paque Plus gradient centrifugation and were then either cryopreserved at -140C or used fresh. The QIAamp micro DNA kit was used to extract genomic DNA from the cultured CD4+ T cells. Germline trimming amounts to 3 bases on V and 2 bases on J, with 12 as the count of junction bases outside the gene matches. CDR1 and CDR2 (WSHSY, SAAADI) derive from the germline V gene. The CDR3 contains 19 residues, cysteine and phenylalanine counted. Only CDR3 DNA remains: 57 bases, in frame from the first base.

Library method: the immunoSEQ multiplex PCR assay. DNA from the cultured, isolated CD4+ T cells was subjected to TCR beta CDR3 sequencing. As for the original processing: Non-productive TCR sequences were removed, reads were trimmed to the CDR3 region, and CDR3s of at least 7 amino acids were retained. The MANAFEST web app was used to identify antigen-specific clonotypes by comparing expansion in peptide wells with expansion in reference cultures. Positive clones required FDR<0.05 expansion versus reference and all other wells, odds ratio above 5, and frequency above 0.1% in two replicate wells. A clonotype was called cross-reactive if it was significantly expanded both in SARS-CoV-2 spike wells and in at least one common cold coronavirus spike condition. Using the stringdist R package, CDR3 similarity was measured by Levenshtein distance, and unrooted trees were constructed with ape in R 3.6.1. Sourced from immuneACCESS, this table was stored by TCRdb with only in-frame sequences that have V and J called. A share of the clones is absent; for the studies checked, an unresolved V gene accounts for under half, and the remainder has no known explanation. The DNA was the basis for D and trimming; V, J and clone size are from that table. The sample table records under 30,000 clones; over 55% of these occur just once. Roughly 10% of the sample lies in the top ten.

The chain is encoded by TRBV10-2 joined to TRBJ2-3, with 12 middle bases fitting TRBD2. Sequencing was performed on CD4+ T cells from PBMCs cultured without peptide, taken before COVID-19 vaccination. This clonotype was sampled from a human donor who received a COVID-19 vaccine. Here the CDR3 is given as CASSDFDPWTSGNTDTQYF. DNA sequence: TGCGCCAGCAGTGATTTCGACCCCTGGACTAGCGGGAACACAGATACGCAGTATTTT.